What follows is one T cell receptor (beta chain) and its context. The data originate from a study of cytotoxic CD8 clonotypes in ibrutinib-treated CLL. The length of the CDR3 is 14 residues. V dropped 4 bases and J dropped 2; count of bases not matched to a gene: 3. CDR1 and CDR2 from the germline V gene are GTSNPN and SVGIG (reference sequence). The assay was immunoSEQ multiplex PCR, and TCRdb's table has in-frame clones only and misses some. The profile shows 150,000 or so clones, over 60% of them singletons. The sequences come from PBMCs, collected after 12 months of ibrutinib treatment. V is TRBV30 and J is TRBJ2-5; 11 bases align to TRBD2. This TCR derives from a human donor with chronic lymphocytic leukemia. This CDR3 reads CAWIASGRQETQYF. CDR3 nucleotide sequence: TGTGCCTGGATAGCTAGCGGGAGGCAAGAGACCCAGTACTTC.